This is a list of T cell receptor beta chains from one sample in a study of OX40 agonist ivuxolimab in advanced cancers. Profiling relied on immunoSEQ multiplex PCR, and the TCRdb table lists in-frame clones only, not all of them. The table records tens of thousands of clones, over 80% of them present only once. Sequencing used CD4+ or CD8+ T cells sorted from blood, obtained in a trial of the OX40 agonist ivuxolimab. These receptors came from an adult with an advanced solid tumor such as melanoma, head and neck, liver or kidney cancer. Both conserved end residues are part of each CDR3. D genes are given only for firm matches.

V	J	D	CDR3	DNA
TRBV6-5	TRBJ2-5	TRBD1	CASSLWTGVETQYF	TGTGCCAGCAGTCTATGGACAGGGGTGGAGACCCAGTACTTC
TRBV13	TRBJ2-5	-	CASSPVESQETQYF	TGTGCCAGCAGCCCTGTGGAGAGCCAAGAGACCCAGTACTTC
TRBV2	TRBJ1-5	-	CASSEMLWSNQPQHF	TGTGCCAGCAGTGAAATGCTGTGGAGCAATCAGCCCCAGCATTTT
TRBV30	TRBJ2-2	-	CAWNIGTGGELFF	TGTGCCTGGAATATAGGGACGGGCGGGGAGCTGTTTTTT
TRBV6-5	TRBJ1-4	TRBD1	CASSLTGVGEKLFF	TGTGCCAGCAGTTTGACAGGGGTGGGTGAAAAACTGTTTTTT
TRBV28	TRBJ2-7	-	CASSLSRGFSYEQYF	TGTGCCAGCAGTTTGAGCAGGGGATTCTCCTACGAGCAGTACTTC
TRBV28	TRBJ2-1	TRBD2	CAIMTSGGYNEQFF	TGTGCCATCATGACTAGCGGGGGGTACAATGAGCAGTTCTTC
TRBV5-4	TRBJ1-2	-	CAPGKTYGYTF	TGTGCCCCAGGAAAGACCTATGGCTACACCTTC
TRBV5-1	TRBJ2-3	-	CASSLRRSSTDTQYF	TGCGCCAGCAGCTTGCGGAGATCTAGCACAGATACGCAGTATTTT
TRBV20-1	TRBJ2-7	-	CSANPTYEQYF	TGCAGTGCTAACCCTACCTACGAGCAGTACTTC
TRBV6-5	TRBJ1-1	TRBD1	CASSYSGDRVPEAFF	TGTGCCAGCAGTTACTCGGGGGACAGGGTCCCTGAAGCTTTCTTT